Shown below are 19 T cell receptor beta chains from a single sample sequenced in a study of cytomegalovirus exposure and HLA in healthy donors. The PCR used 60 Vbeta and 13 Jbeta primers. Sequenced by immunoSEQ multiplex PCR; TCRdb stores in-frame clones only, minus some. In all, the sample yields roughly 120,000 clones. The sample consisted of PBMCs. The receptors originated from a man aged 40-55 years in good health and CMV-seronegative.

J is TRBJ2-1 and V is TRBV27, with 11 bases fitting TRBD1. Germline assignment: CDR1 MNHEY and CDR2 SMNVEV (reference sequence). This CDR3 contains 15 residues. The junction had 7 bases not matched to a gene; V was cut back by 10 bases and J by 2 bases. The CDR3, as DNA: TGTGCCACCCGGGGGGGACAGGGGGCCTACAATGAGCAGTTCTTC. This gives the protein CATRGGQGAYNEQFF.

The chain recombines TRBV5-6 with TRBJ1-5; D ambiguous. Trimming stripped 3 bases from V and 6 bases from J, with 13 bases between. The length of the CDR3 is 14 residues. CDR1 is SGHDT and CDR2 is YYEEEE in the germline V gene. The CDR3: CASSSVRFGQPQHF. The CDR3 DNA reads as TGTGCCAGCAGCTCCGTCCGATTCGGTCAGCCCCAGCATTTT. The variable domain in full, with the rest retrieved from reference TRBV5-6 and TRBJ1-5, is DAGVTQSPTHLIKTRGQQVTLRCSPKSGHDTVSWYQQALGQGPQFIFQYYEEEERQRGNFPDRFSGHQFPNYSSELNVNALLLGDSALYLCASSSVRFGQPQHFGDGTRLSIL.

The genes are TRBV7-2 and TRBJ1-1; D might be TRBD1 (5 bases). The ends were cut back, 3 bases at V and 1 base at J, with 6 bases in the middle. The CDR3 extends over 13 amino acids. In germline, CDR1 is SGHTA, CDR2 FQGNSA. The CDR3 spells CASSFRENTEAFF. CDR3 coding DNA: TGTGCCAGCAGCTTCAGGGAGAACACTGAAGCTTTCTTT.

V and J are TRBV4-2 and TRBJ1-1; 7 bases line up with TRBD1. Unmatched junction bases numbered 4, after V lost 2 bases and J lost 4 bases. From germline, CDR1 is LGHNA and CDR2 YNFKEQ. The CDR3 spans 14 residues. CDR3 sequence: CASSQPRGVTEAFF. The CDR3 nucleotides read TGTGCCAGCAGCCAACCCAGGGGGGTCACTGAAGCTTTCTTT.

V and J are TRBV7-9 and TRBJ2-7; 10 bases fit TRBD1. The V segment lost 5 bases and the J segment 0 bases; nucleotides outside the gene matches: 4. The CDR3 sequence is 15 residues long. Germline loops: CDR1 SEHNR, CDR2 FQNEAQ (reference sequence). CDR3 amino acids: CASSPGQGISYEQYF. The CDR3 nucleotides read TGTGCCAGCAGCCCGGGACAGGGGATCTCCTACGAGCAGTACTTC. The whole variable domain, filled in from reference TRBV7-9 and TRBJ2-7, reads DTGVSQNPRHKITKRGQNVTFRCDPISEHNRLYWYRQTLGQGPEFLTYFQNEAQLEKSRLLSDRFSAERPKGSFSTLEIQRTEQGDSAMYLCASSPGQGISYEQYFGPGTRLTVT.

The chain is built from TRBV6-5 and TRBJ2-7, with a weak D call TRBD2 (7 bases). The germline CDR1 and CDR2 sequences are MNHEY and SVGAGI. V lost 5 bases and J 4 bases, leaving 15 bases between the germline ends. The CDR3 has 14 amino acids. CDR3 in DNA: TGTGCCAGCAGTAAATACAGGGAGGGTTACGAGCAGTACTTC. Its translation is CASSKYREGYEQYF.

This sequence joins TRBV10-3 and TRBJ2-2; D is perhaps TRBD1 (6 bases). From germline, CDR1 is ENHRY and CDR2 SYGVKD. V lost 2 bases and J lost 0, with 19 bases in between. The CDR3 length is 19 residues. The chain's CDR3 is CAISESLQGRRSNTGELFF. The CDR3, as DNA: TGTGCCATCAGTGAGAGTCTTCAGGGGCGACGCTCGAACACCGGGGAGCTGTTTTTT.

This sequence joins TRBV10-3 and TRBJ2-3; TRBD2 matches at 9 bases. After removal of 11 bases from V and 3 bases from J, the junction contained 3 bases not matched to a gene. Germline V gene sequence: CDR1 ENHRY, CDR2 SYGVKD. The CDR3 covers 12 residues. DNA of the CDR3: TGTGCCGCTAGCGGGATTACAGATACGCAGTATTTT. Translation gives CAASGITDTQYF.

The chain links TRBV6-1 to TRBJ1-6; possible D gene TRBD1, 5 bases. V lost 4 bases, J lost 7 bases, and 14 bases lay in between. This CDR3 comprises 15 residues. Germline loops: CDR1 MNHNS, CDR2 SASEGT. CDR3 residues: CASSGTSSLNSPLHF. CDR3 DNA sequence: TGTGCCAGCAGTGGGACAAGTTCTTTGAATTCACCCCTCCACTTT.

V usage is TRBV7-9 and J usage is TRBJ1-4; D not resolved. CDR3 length: 12 amino acids. Looked up from germline, CDR1 is SEHNR and CDR2 is FQNEAQ (reference sequence). V dropped 5 bases and J dropped 5 bases, with 6 bases sitting between them. The chain's CDR3 is CASSRANEKLFF. The DNA of the CDR3 is TGTGCCAGCAGCCGAGCGAATGAAAAACTGTTTTTT.

The chain is built from TRBV19 and TRBJ2-1; TRBD2 might be the D (6 bases). Looked up from germline, CDR1 is LNHDA and CDR2 is SQIVND (reference sequence). This CDR3 is 17 amino acids long. The ends were cut back, 3 bases at V and 8 bases at J, with 23 bases in the middle. CDR3 nucleotide sequence: TGTGCCAGTAGTATCATTGTGGCTGCGGGAACGGTTGATGAGCAGTTCTTC. Translation gives CASSIIVAAGTVDEQFF.

J is TRBJ1-5 and V is TRBV19, with D hard to call. Trimming removed 1 base at V and 3 bases at J, with 16 bases between. Germline V gives CDR1 LNHDA, CDR2 SQIVND (reference sequence). The CDR3 extends over 17 amino acids. CDR3 sequence: CASSIVGGIQSNQPQHF. The CDR3 nucleotides read TGTGCCAGTAGTATAGTGGGAGGGATTCAATCCAATCAGCCCCAGCATTTT.

This chain joins TRBV30 and TRBJ2-1; no firm D call. Per the germline V gene, CDR1 is GTSNPN and CDR2 is SVGIG (reference sequence). The CDR3 is 14 residues long. Trimming shortened V by 1 base and J by 3 bases, and 10 bases separated the two germline ends. The CDR3: CAWSGIDFYNEQFF. The CDR3, as DNA: TGTGCCTGGAGTGGGATAGACTTCTACAATGAGCAGTTCTTC.

The CDR3 reads CASRRDRSYEQYF. CDR3 nucleotides: TGTGCCAGCAGACGCGACAGAAGCTACGAGCAGTACTTC. The genes are TRBV5-4 and TRBJ2-7, with D perhaps matching TRBD1 (5 bases). The CDR3 sequence is 13 residues long. V was pared by 5 bases and J by 3 bases, with 12 bases between. Germline loops: CDR1 SGHNT, CDR2 YYREEE (reference sequence).

The rearrangement links TRBV30 to TRBJ2-7; 8 bases agree with TRBD2. The CDR3 covers 12 residues. The V segment lost 2 bases and the J segment 12 bases; nucleotides outside the gene matches: 9. Germline V gene lookup returns CDR1 GTSNPN and CDR2 SVGIG (reference sequence). CDR3 region: CAWSPQREQRYF. CDR3 DNA sequence: TGTGCCTGGAGTCCCCAGCGGGAGCAGCGGTACTTC.

The chain recombines TRBV19 with TRBJ2-2; 12 nucleotides align to TRBD2. Germline V gives CDR1 LNHDA, CDR2 SQIVND (reference sequence). The CDR3 length is 18 residues. Trimming took 3 bases from V and 0 from J; bases not matched to a gene: 5. CDR3 sequence reads: CASSIGLAGYTNTGELFF. The CDR3 region has the DNA TGTGCCAGTAGTATTGGACTAGCGGGATACACGAACACCGGGGAGCTGTTTTTT.

The V call is TRBV7-3, the J call TRBJ2-1; D is undetermined. Per germline, CDR1 SGHTA and CDR2 FQGTGA. The ends were cut back, 1 base at V and 2 bases at J, with 6 bases in the middle. CDR3 length equals 14 residues. The CDR3 DNA sequence: TGTGCCAGCAGCTTAAGAGGTGCCTACAATGAGCAGTTCTTC. Amino acids: CASSLRGAYNEQFF.

The CDR3 DNA reads as TGTGCCAGTAATGAAGGCAGGGTTCGGGAAAAACTGTTTTTT. It specifies CASNEGRVREKLFF. V and J are TRBV6-1 and TRBJ1-4; possibly TRBD1 for D (5 bases). CDR1 MNHNS and CDR2 SASEGT come from the germline V gene. V was clipped by 9 bases and J by 8 bases, with 19 bases between them. The CDR3 runs 14 residues.

J is TRBJ2-7 and V is TRBV27; D is perhaps TRBD1 (7 bases). The CDR3 contains 14 residues. Germline assignment: CDR1 MNHEY and CDR2 SMNVEV (reference sequence). V was clipped by 4 bases and J by 0 bases, with 10 bases between them. For the CDR3, the DNA is TGTGCCAGCAGTTGGAGGGGGCGCTCCTACGAGCAGTACTTC. Its translation: CASSWRGRSYEQYF.